This is a list of T cell receptor beta chains from one sample in a study of CD8 T cells in Susac syndrome. In TCRdb, the immunoSEQ multiplex PCR reads were re-called with MiXCR into one record per CDR3 protein. The sample holds approximately 100,000 distinct CDR3 sequences, 92% seen once. Sequencing input: CD4+ T cells from PBMCs. All receptors come from a human donor in good health. Both conserved end residues are part of each CDR3. D genes are given only for firm matches. Clone size, where shown, is once, few, many, or a class for clones that have expanded.

>TRBJ1-2|TRBD1|-|TRBV29-1
TGCAGCGTTGGTCCAGGGGGCGCGTCCGGCTACACCTTC
CSVGPGGASGYTF
>TRBJ2-5|TRBD2|-|TRBV7-2
TGTGCCAGCAGCTCCTCTAGCGGGAGAGGGGGGACCCAGTACTTC
CASSSSSGRGGTQYF
>TRBJ2-7|-|-|TRBV7-9
TGTGCCAGCAGCGCTCCCGATTACGAGCAGTACTTC
CASSAPDYEQYF
>TRBJ1-6|TRBD1|-|TRBV5-6
TGTGCCAGCAGCTTGGGGACAGGGTATAATTCACCCCTCCACTTT
CASSLGTGYNSPLHF
>TRBJ2-6|-|once|TRBV6-5
TGTGCCAGCAGTTACGACCGTACGGGTGTGCCTGGGGCCAACGTCCTGACTTTC
CASSYDRTGVPGANVLTF
>TRBJ2-3|-|-|TRBV9
TGTGCCAGCAGCGCGGCGGGGAGCACAGATACGCAGTATTTT
CASSAAGSTDTQYF
>TRBJ2-1|-|-|TRBV7-3
TGTGCCAGCAGCTTAGTCGCGGGTGAGCAGTTCTTC
CASSLVAGEQFF
>TRBJ2-7|TRBD1|-|TRBV14
TGTGCCAGCAGCCCCAGGACAGGGGGCGAGCAGTACTTC
CASSPRTGGEQYF
>TRBJ1-1|-|-|TRBV2
TGTGCCAGCCCGGGTGGGCCGACTGAAGCTTTCTTT
CASPGGPTEAFF
>TRBJ1-3|-|-|TRBV7-7
TGTGCTAGCAGCCCAAACCCCGGGGGAAACACCATATATTTT
CASSPNPGGNTIYF
>TRBJ1-5|TRBD1|few|TRBV6-1
TGTGCCAGCAGTCCCGGGACAGGGATGGCCCAGCATTTT
CASSPGTGMAQHF